A few counts support the clone carrying this T cell receptor (beta chain). The entry originates in a study of cytomegalovirus exposure and HLA in healthy donors. On the study more broadly: A later analysis reported the approximately 120 validation repertoires used the same platform as the 500 to 800 first-cohort repertoires.

V lost 0 bases and J lost 1, with 17 bases in between. Germline CDR1 and CDR2: SGHNT and YYREEE (reference sequence). The length of the CDR3 is 18 residues. Generated by immunoSEQ multiplex PCR, the TCRdb table keeps only in-frame clones and is missing some. The data contain approximately 210,000 clones, about 83% of them singletons. The chain joins TRBV5-4 to TRBJ1-3, with D tentatively TRBD1 (5 bases). The sequence derives from a young woman in good health and CMV-seronegative. The sample comprised PBMCs. DNA of the CDR3: TGTGCCAGCAGCTTGGACAGGACGGGCATTATGTCTGGAAACACCATATATTTT. Amino acid sequence: CASSLDRTGIMSGNTIYF.